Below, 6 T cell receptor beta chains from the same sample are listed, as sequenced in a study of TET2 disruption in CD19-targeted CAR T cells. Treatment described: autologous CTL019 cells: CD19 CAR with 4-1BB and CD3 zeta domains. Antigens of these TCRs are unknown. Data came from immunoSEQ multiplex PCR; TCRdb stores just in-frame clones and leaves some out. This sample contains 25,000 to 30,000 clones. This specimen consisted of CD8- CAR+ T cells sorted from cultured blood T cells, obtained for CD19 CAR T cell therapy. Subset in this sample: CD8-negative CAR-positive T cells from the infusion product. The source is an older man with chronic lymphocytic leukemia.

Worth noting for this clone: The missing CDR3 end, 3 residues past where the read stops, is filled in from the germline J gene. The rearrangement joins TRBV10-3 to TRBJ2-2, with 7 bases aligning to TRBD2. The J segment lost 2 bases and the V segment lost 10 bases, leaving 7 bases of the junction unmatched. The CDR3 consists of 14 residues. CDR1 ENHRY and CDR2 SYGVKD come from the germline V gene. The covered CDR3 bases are TGTGCCACCCGGGGGGACTCAAACACCGGGGAG. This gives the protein CATRGDSNTGE. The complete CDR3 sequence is CATRGDSNTGELFF.

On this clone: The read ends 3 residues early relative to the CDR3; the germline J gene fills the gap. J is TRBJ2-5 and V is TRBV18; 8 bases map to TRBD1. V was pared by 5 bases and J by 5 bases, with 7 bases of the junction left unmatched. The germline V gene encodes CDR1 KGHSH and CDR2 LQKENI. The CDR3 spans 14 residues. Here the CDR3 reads CASSAGTGGETQYF. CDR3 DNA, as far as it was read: TGTGCCAGCTCAGCCGGGACAGGAGGCGAGACC.

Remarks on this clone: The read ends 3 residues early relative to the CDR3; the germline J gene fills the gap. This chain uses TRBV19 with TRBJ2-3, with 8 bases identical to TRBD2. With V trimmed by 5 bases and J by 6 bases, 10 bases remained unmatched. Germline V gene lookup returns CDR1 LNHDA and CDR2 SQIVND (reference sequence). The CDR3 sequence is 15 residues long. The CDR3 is CASSRGGIAGDTQYF. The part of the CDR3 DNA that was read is TGTGCCAGTAGTCGGGGGGGGATAGCGGGTGATACG.

The CDR3 loop is CASSAGQWGTEAFF. The sequenced part of the CDR3 DNA is TGTGCCAGCAGCGCGGGACAGTGGGGCACTGAA. The V gene is TRBV5-8, the J gene TRBJ1-1; TRBD1 agrees at 7 bases. The read finishes 3 residues shy of the CDR3 end, and the germline J gene is used to complete it. Germline V lookup: CDR1 SGHTS, CDR2 YDEGEE. V was pared by 4 bases and J by 4 bases, with 7 bases of the junction left unmatched. The CDR3 runs to 14 residues.

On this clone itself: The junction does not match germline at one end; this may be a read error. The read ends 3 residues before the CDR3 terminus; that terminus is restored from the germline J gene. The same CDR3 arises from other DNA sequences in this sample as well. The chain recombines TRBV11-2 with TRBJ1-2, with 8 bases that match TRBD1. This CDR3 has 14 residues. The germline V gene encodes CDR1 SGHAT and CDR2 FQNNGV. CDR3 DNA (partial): TGTGCCAGCAGCTCATCCAGGGGGCAATATGGT. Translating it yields CASSSSRGQYG. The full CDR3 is CASSSSRGQYGYTF.

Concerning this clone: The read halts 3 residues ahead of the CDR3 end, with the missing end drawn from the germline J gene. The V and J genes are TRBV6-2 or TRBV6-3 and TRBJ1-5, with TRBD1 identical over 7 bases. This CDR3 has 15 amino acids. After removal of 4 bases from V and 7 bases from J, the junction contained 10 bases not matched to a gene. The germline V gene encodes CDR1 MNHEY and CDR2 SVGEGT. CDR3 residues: CASSFDRDSTQPQHF. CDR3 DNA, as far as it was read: TGTGCCAGCAGTTTCGACAGGGATTCGACCCAGCCC.